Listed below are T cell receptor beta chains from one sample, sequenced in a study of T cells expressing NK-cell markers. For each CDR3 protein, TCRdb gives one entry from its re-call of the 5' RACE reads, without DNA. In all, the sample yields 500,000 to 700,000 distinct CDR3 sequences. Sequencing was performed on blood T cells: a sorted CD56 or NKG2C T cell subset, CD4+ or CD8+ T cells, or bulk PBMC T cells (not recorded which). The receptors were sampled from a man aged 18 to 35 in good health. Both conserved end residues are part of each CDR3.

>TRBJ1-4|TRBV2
CASREAGEKLFF
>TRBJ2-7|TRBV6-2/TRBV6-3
CASHRSGGAHEQYF
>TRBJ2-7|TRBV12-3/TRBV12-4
CASSQDRGGYEQYF
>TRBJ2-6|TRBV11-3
CASSLGVRRTHSGANVLTF
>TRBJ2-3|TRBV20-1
CSARSVSGRATDTQYF
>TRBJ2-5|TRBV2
CASNRFKDEQETQYF
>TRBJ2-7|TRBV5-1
CASSLSGQVNEQYF
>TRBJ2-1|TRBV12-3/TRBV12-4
CASSLGRNSYNEQFF
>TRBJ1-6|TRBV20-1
CSAVRETGDNSPLHF
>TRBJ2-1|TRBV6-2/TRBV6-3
CASRPPWANEQFF
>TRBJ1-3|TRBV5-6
CASSSTGDSGNTIYF
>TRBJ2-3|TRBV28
CATKESPDTQYF
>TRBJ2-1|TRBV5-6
CASSFLTPANEQFF
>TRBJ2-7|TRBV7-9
CASSPNLRAIEQYF
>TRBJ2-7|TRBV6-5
CASSNGLALYEQYF
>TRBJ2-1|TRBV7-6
CASSLGTSGRAGGQFF